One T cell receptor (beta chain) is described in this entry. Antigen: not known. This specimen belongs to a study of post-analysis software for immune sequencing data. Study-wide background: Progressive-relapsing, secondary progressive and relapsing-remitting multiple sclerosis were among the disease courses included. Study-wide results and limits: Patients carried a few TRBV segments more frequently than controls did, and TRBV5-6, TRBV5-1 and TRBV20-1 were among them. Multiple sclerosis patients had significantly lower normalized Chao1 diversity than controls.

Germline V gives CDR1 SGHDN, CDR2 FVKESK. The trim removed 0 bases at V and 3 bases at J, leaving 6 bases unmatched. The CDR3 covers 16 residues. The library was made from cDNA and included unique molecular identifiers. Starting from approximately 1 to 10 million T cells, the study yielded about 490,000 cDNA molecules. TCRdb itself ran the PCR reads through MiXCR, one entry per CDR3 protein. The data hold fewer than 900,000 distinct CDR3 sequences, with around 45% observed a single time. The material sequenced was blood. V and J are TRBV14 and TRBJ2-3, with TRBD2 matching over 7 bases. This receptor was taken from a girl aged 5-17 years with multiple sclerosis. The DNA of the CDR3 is TGTGCCAGCAGCCAAGAGCGGCTAGCGGTGACAGATACGCAGTATTTT. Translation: CASSQERLAVTDTQYF.